The next 28 T cell receptor beta chains were all read from a single sample in a study of blood T cell repertoires in COVID-19. Sequencing was performed with immunoSEQ multiplex PCR; in TCRdb, only in-frame clones are kept and a portion is missing. This table has 160,000 or so clones, over 75% appearing once. The specimen sequenced was peripheral blood. These receptors originate from a man between 65 and 85 years old with active or convalescent COVID-19.

This rearrangement joins TRBV6-5 to TRBJ1-1; no clear D. The ends were cut back, 2 bases at V and 1 base at J, with 5 bases in the middle. The CDR3 is 13 amino acids. Germline CDR1 and CDR2: MNHEY and SVGAGI. As DNA, the CDR3 is TGTGCCAGCAGTTACGGCAAGAACACTGAAGCTTTCTTT. This translates into CASSYGKNTEAFF.

This clone has a single count. The rearrangement uses TRBV7-2 and TRBJ2-3; the D gene is possibly TRBD1 (5 bases). CDR1 is SGHTA and CDR2 is FQGNSA in the germline V gene. The CDR3 totals 14 residues. The germline V and J ends were trimmed by 5 bases and 0 bases, with 9 bases remaining between them. In DNA, the CDR3 is TGTGCCAGCAGCCCCGACAGAAGCACAGATACGCAGTATTTT. Translated: CASSPDRSTDTQYF.

The chain has TRBV5-4 and TRBJ2-1; TRBD1 matches at 7 bases. Germline lookup yields CDR1 SGHNT and CDR2 YYREEE (reference sequence). The length of the CDR3 is 15 residues. V was clipped by 0 bases and J by 5 bases; unmatched bases: 5. Here the CDR3 reads CASSLDRGHDNEQFF. DNA of the CDR3: TGTGCCAGCAGCTTGGACAGGGGACATGACAATGAGCAGTTCTTC.

This chain links TRBV29-1 with TRBJ1-2, with 7 bases aligning to TRBD1. The germline CDR1 and CDR2 sequences are SQVTM and ANQGSEA. The CDR3 covers 14 residues. J gave up 5 bases and V 6 bases, and 12 bases lay outside the gene matches. CDR3 sequence: CSVLPGTDLYGYTF. CDR3 DNA sequence: TGCAGCGTACTACCCGGGACAGACCTATATGGCTACACCTTC. The full variable domain, in which reference TRBV29-1 and TRBJ1-2 provide the parts outside the CDR3, is SAVISQKPSRDICQRGTSLTIQCQVDSQVTMMFWYRQQPGQSLTLIATANQGSEATYESGFVIDKFPISRPNLTFSTLTVSNMSPEDSSIYLCSVLPGTDLYGYTFGSGTRLTVV.

The J gene is TRBJ2-7, the V gene TRBV30; TRBD1 matches at 9 bases. The trim removed 1 base at V and 3 bases at J, leaving 7 bases unmatched. Germline V gene data show CDR1 as GTSNPN and CDR2 as SVGIG (reference sequence). The length of the CDR3 is 15 residues. The CDR3 DNA reads as TGTGCCTGGAGTGCCTTAATGGGACAGGGCTACGAGCAGTACTTC. Translation gives CAWSALMGQGYEQYF.

The chain joins TRBV27 to TRBJ1-5; TRBD1 might be the D (6 bases). The V gene lost 5 bases and the J gene lost 5 bases, with 10 bases spanning the gap. The CDR3 has 13 amino acids. Germline assignment: CDR1 MNHEY and CDR2 SMNVEV (reference sequence). The CDR3 region is CASSQGTYQPQHF. The CDR3 DNA sequence: TGTGCCAGCAGTCAGGGGACCTATCAGCCCCAGCATTTT.

V and J are TRBV5-1 and TRBJ2-1, with TRBD2 matching 8 bases. The germline V gene has CDR1 SGHRS and CDR2 YFSETQ. The CDR3 loop spans 16 amino acids. The V and J ends lost 5 bases and 7 bases, in that order; junction bases with no gene match: 14. As DNA, the CDR3 is TGCGCCAGCAGTACCACACCGAGCGGGAGTCAGAATGAGCAGTTCTTC. This translates into CASSTTPSGSQNEQFF.

The chain has TRBV2 and TRBJ1-6; 8 bases map to TRBD1. Germline lookup yields CDR1 SNHLY and CDR2 FYNNEI. The CDR3 totals 17 residues. V shed 6 bases and J 8 bases; nucleotides not matched to a gene: 15. The CDR3: CASSRDRPSRDHSPLHF. CDR3 coding DNA: TGTGCCAGCAGCCGGGACAGGCCCTCCCGAGATCATTCACCCCTCCACTTT.

The rearrangement links TRBV2 to TRBJ1-1; a possible D gene is TRBD1 (5 bases). Germline V lookup: CDR1 SNHLY, CDR2 FYNNEI. This CDR3 contains 13 residues. The V end lost 8 bases, the J end lost 5 bases, and 15 bases lay between the germline ends. CDR3 region: CASSLGGETEAFF. As DNA, the CDR3 is TGTGCCAGCTCATTGGGGGGGGAAACTGAAGCTTTCTTT.

This clone was seen once. V gene TRBV9 combines with J gene TRBJ1-1; 8 bases are shared with TRBD1. Losses at the gene ends were 4 bases for V and 4 bases for J; bases not matched to a gene: 6. Germline CDR1 is SGDLS and CDR2 is YYNGEE. The CDR3 contains 14 residues. DNA for the CDR3: TGTGCCAGCAGCACACAAACAGGGGGCACTGAAGCTTTCTTT. Translating it yields CASSTQTGGTEAFF.

The chain employs TRBV7-9 and TRBJ2-5; maybe TRBD1 (6 bases). V lost 5 bases, J lost 3 bases, and 16 bases lay in between. This CDR3 contains 15 residues. Germline values: CDR1 SEHNR, CDR2 FQNEAQ (reference sequence). As DNA, the CDR3 is TGTGCCAGCAGCCCACGAAGGTCAGGGGAAGAGACCCAGTACTTC. This translates into CASSPRRSGEETQYF.

The chain carries TRBV5-1 and TRBJ1-3; tentative D call: TRBD1 (6 bases). The CDR3 is 13 amino acids. V lost 9 bases to trimming and J lost 4 bases, with 14 bases between them. Germline CDR1 reads SGHRS; CDR2 reads YFSETQ. This chain's CDR3 is CATTSGEGNTIYF. The DNA for the CDR3 is TGCGCCACCACCTCAGGGGAAGGAAACACCATATATTTT.

The V gene is TRBV13, the J gene TRBJ1-2; a possible D gene is TRBD1 (5 bases). Germline CDR1 PRHDT, CDR2 FYEKMQ (reference sequence). The CDR3 has 15 residues. V was pared by 7 bases and J by 6 bases, with 21 bases between. CDR3: CASTPSGRGNDGYTF. The CDR3 DNA follows: TGTGCCAGCACCCCCTCAGGAAGGGGAAACGATGGCTACACCTTC.

Written as DNA, the CDR3 is TGCAGCGGAACCAGACAGGGCGCCACAGATACGCAGTATTTT. It translates to CSGTRQGATDTQYF. This chain links TRBV29-1 with TRBJ2-3; 7 bases are a match to TRBD1. Germline assignment: CDR1 SQVTM and CDR2 ANQGSEA. CDR3 length: 14 residues. V was clipped by 7 bases and J by 2 bases; unmatched bases: 9.

The chain combines TRBV7-2 with TRBJ2-7; unclear D gene. The V gene's germline CDR1 is SGHTA and CDR2 FQGNSA. V lost 4 bases and J 8 bases, leaving 15 bases between the germline ends. The CDR3 totals 13 residues. The CDR3 DNA reads TGTGCCAGCAGCTATCCCCCAGGTTCCCAGCAGTACTTC. Translation gives CASSYPPGSQQYF. Full variable domain (outside the CDR3, taken from reference TRBV7-2 and TRBJ2-7): GAGVSQSPSNKVTEKGKDVELRCDPISGHTALYWYRQSLGQGLEFLIYFQGNSAPDKSGLPSDRFSAERTGGSVSTLTIQRTQQEDSAVYLCASSYPPGSQQYFGPGTRLTVT.

The chain links TRBV19 to TRBJ2-5, with 9 positions matching TRBD1. The CDR3 spans 15 residues. Germline-derived CDR1 and CDR2 are LNHDA and SQIVND (reference sequence). J was trimmed by 4 bases and V by 11 bases; bases with no gene match: 14. The CDR3 is CAPSRTGEQPETQYF. The CDR3 DNA follows: TGTGCCCCATCCCGGACAGGGGAGCAGCCAGAGACCCAGTACTTC.

This clone has ten or more counts. The chain joins TRBV4-2 to TRBJ2-3; TRBD2 agrees at 7 bases. The junction had 8 bases not matched to a gene; V was cut back by 0 bases and J by 5 bases. This CDR3 contains 16 residues. Germline loops: CDR1 LGHNA, CDR2 YNFKEQ. CDR3 DNA sequence: TGTGCCAGCAGCCAAGATGGCGGGGGAGGTGTAGATACGCAGTATTTT. It yields the protein CASSQDGGGGVDTQYF.

The chain is built from TRBV27 and TRBJ1-1; D might be TRBD1 (5 bases). V was trimmed by 2 bases and J by 3 bases, leaving 13 bases between them. From germline, CDR1 is MNHEY and CDR2 SMNVEV (reference sequence). This CDR3 contains 15 residues. The CDR3 here is CASSLKSGWYTEAFF. The CDR3 DNA is TGTGCCAGCAGTTTAAAGTCAGGGTGGTACACTGAAGCTTTCTTT.

The J gene is TRBJ2-7, the V gene TRBV18, with D perhaps TRBD2 (5 bases). V lost 5 bases and J 4 bases, leaving 6 bases between the germline ends. The CDR3 is made up of 11 amino acids. Germline values: CDR1 KGHSH, CDR2 LQKENI. The CDR3 protein is CASSGEYEQYF. The CDR3, as DNA: TGTGCCAGCTCAGGGGAGTACGAGCAGTACTTC.

This chain uses TRBV11-2 with TRBJ2-1; D is undetermined. The CDR3 length is 12 residues. V shed 1 base and J shed 9 bases, with 7 bases lying between them. Germline CDR1 is SGHAT and CDR2 is FQNNGV. DNA for the CDR3: TGTGCCAGCAGCTTAGTCCGGAGTGAGCAGTTCTTC. The encoded protein is CASSLVRSEQFF.

The chain combines TRBV5-1 with TRBJ2-6; 8 bases agree with TRBD1. The CDR3 runs to 17 residues. Looked up from germline, CDR1 is SGHRS and CDR2 is YFSETQ. Losses at the gene ends were 4 bases for V and 4 bases for J; bases not matched to a gene: 10. The CDR3 nucleotides are TGCGCCAGCAGCCCGAGTCGGACAGGGTCGGGGGCCAACGTCCTGACTTTC. Translating it yields CASSPSRTGSGANVLTF.

In this sample, this clone turned up a few times. This chain uses TRBV18 with TRBJ2-3; 7 bases fit TRBD1. The germline gives CDR1 KGHSH, CDR2 LQKENI. This CDR3 has 15 amino acids. The trim removed 2 bases at V and 1 base at J, leaving 3 bases unmatched. CDR3 DNA sequence: TGTGCCAGCTCACCAAGAGGACAGGGCACAGATACGCAGTATTTT. The encoded protein is CASSPRGQGTDTQYF.

This clone was detected a few times. The chain links TRBV10-3 to TRBJ2-2; tentative D call: TRBD1 (5 bases). Deletions cut 11 bases from V and 0 bases from J, with 16 bases between. This CDR3 contains 15 residues. CDR1 is ENHRY and CDR2 is SYGVKD in the germline V gene. The CDR3: CAGAKSPANTGELFF. DNA of the CDR3: TGTGCCGGGGCAAAGTCACCCGCGAACACCGGGGAGCTGTTTTTT.

The CDR3 region has the DNA TGTGCCAGCAGCTTATCCGGGACAGCCCAAGAGACCCAGTACTTC. Translating gives CASSLSGTAQETQYF. The V and J genes are TRBV7-2 and TRBJ2-5, with 7 positions matching TRBD1. Trimming removed 2 bases from V and 1 base from J; junction bases left unmatched: 4. The CDR3 covers 15 residues. CDR1 and CDR2 from the germline V gene are SGHTA and FQGNSA.

The chain combines TRBV7-3 with TRBJ2-3; TRBD1 aligns across 7 bases. Germline CDR1 SGHTA, CDR2 FQGTGA. This CDR3 has 16 amino acids. The V and J ends lost 5 bases and 4 bases, in that order; junction bases with no gene match: 12. This CDR3 reads CASSPGGPAPADTQYF. The CDR3 DNA reads as TGTGCCAGCAGCCCAGGGGGACCCGCGCCGGCAGATACGCAGTATTTT.

The CDR3 nucleotides are TGCGCCAGCAGCTTGGGACAGGGACCTGCAACTAATGAAAAACTGTTTTTT. Translating it yields CASSLGQGPATNEKLFF. The chain is built from TRBV5-1 and TRBJ1-4; TRBD1 aligns across 7 bases. Germline CDR1 is SGHRS and CDR2 is YFSETQ. The V segment lost 0 bases and the J segment 0 bases; nucleotides outside the gene matches: 5. The CDR3 length is 17 residues.

This clone was seen only a few times. This rearrangement joins TRBV2 to TRBJ1-2; 12 nucleotides align to TRBD1. V lost 4 bases and J lost 3; bases outside the gene matches: 9. Germline CDR1 reads SNHLY; CDR2 reads FYNNEI. The CDR3 has 17 residues. Here the CDR3 reads CASSGPGTGGRDYGYTF. CDR3 in DNA: TGTGCCAGCAGTGGTCCCGGGACAGGGGGCCGGGACTATGGCTACACCTTC.

This clone showed up just a few times. The chain employs TRBV6-5 and TRBJ1-2; D perhaps matches TRBD1 (5 bases). The CDR3 length is 13 residues. The ends were cut back, 5 bases at V and 1 base at J, with 8 bases in the middle. The germline gives CDR1 MNHEY, CDR2 SVGAGI. The CDR3 DNA reads as TGTGCCAGCAGTCAGGGTTTTAACTATGGCTACACCTTC. As protein: CASSQGFNYGYTF.